What follows is one TCR beta chain and its context. Sequencing used immunoSEQ multiplex PCR; TCRdb keeps in-frame clones, though not all of them. The sample shows around 68,000 clones, under 98% of them seen only once. The length of the CDR3 is 15 residues. With V trimmed by 1 base and J by 8 bases, 2 bases remained unmatched. CDR1 is MGHRA, CDR2 YSYEKL, per germline. The entry originates in a study of technical replicates of blood from a handful of donors. The sequenced material came from T cells isolated from PBMCs. The clonotype was recovered from a human donor in good health. The V call is TRBV4-1, the J call TRBJ2-1; 13 bases align to TRBD2. CDR3 amino acids: CASSQGTSGSDEQFF. As DNA, the CDR3 is TGCGCCAGCAGCCAAGGGACTAGCGGGAGTGATGAGCAGTTCTTC.